The table lists the clone carrying this T cell receptor (beta chain) with a count of one. This entry comes from a study of somatic mutations in cytotoxic T cells in rheumatoid arthritis. Sequencing was performed with immunoSEQ multiplex PCR; in TCRdb, only in-frame clones are kept and a portion is missing. The table has about 20,000 clones, almost 85% seen once. CDR3 length equals 12 residues. Trimming stripped 3 bases from V and 0 bases from J, with 5 bases between. Germline CDR1 is GTSNPN and CDR2 is SVGIG (reference sequence). V and J are TRBV30 and TRBJ1-1; D might be TRBD1 (5 bases). The sequencing sample was made of CD8+ T cells sorted from blood. This clonotype originated in an adult with rheumatoid arthritis. The CDR3 DNA is TGTGCCTGGAGAGGGGTGAACACTGAAGCTTTCTTT. Its protein is CAWRGVNTEAFF.